This T cell receptor (beta chain) was recovered during a study of blood T cell repertoires in COVID-19. Method: immunoSEQ multiplex PCR; TCRdb's copy keeps in-frame clones and lacks some. The sample contains about 38,000 clones, 90% of which appear only once. The CDR3 covers 15 residues. Germline V gene sequence: CDR1 MNHEY, CDR2 SMNVEV (reference sequence). Germline trimming cut 7 bases from V and 3 bases from J; bases unmatched to any gene: 9. This receptor was obtained from a man aged 55 to 70 with active or convalescent COVID-19. What was sequenced was peripheral blood. This chain connects TRBV27 to TRBJ2-3; 8 positions agree with TRBD1. Written as DNA, the CDR3 is TGTGCCAGCAACACGTTCAGGGGGCAGACAGATACGCAGTATTTT. This encodes CASNTFRGQTDTQYF.